Detailed here is one TCR beta chain. What it recognizes is unknown. Germline values: CDR1 MDHEN, CDR2 SYDVKM. V lost 5 bases to trimming and J lost 0 bases, with 11 bases between them. The CDR3 extends over 15 amino acids. The donors, all of them Caucasian adults, lived in Nashville, Tennessee. The data were taken from a study of shared clonotypes between healthy human individuals. Overall study context: Per donor, three plates held CD4 naive cells, three held CD4 memory, two held CD8 naive and one held CD8 memory. Study results and caveats: Four donors held approximately 5% of naive CD4 clonotypes in common.

Across several immunoSEQ plates, the genomic DNA of each subset was split evenly. The method was immunoSEQ multiplex PCR; TCRdb's version includes in-frame clones alone and lacks a portion of them. The sample includes some 500,000 clones, about 96% of them seen just once. The sample comprised naive CD4+ T cells sorted from blood. This sample's subset: CD45RA+ positively selected. The clonotype was recovered from a young woman in good health. This chain uses TRBV28 with TRBJ2-1; D ambiguous. DNA for the CDR3: TGTGCCAGCAGTCTTTTCTCTAGCTCCTACAATGAGCAGTTCTTC. Amino acids: CASSLFSSSYNEQFF.